These 3 T cell receptor beta chains originate from one sample sequenced in a study of immune heterogeneity within non-small cell lung tumors. Multiplex PCR relied on 32 V and 13 J primers to amplify TCR beta CDR3. TCRdb independently ran MiXCR on the multiplex PCR reads; one entry per CDR3 protein. The sample contains over 25,000 distinct CDR3 sequences, around 26% of which appear only once. The template consisted of bulk tumor genomic DNA, with 600 ng used per sample. From each primary tumor, several far-apart biopsies were obtained during surgery. The patients were newly diagnosed with non-small cell lung cancer, had not been treated, and had curative surgery. Sequencing input: lung tumor tissue. The receptor source for this set is a man between 40 and 49 years old with non-small cell lung cancer.

The V gene is TRBV2, the J gene TRBJ2-5; either TRBD1 or TRBD2 may supply D (5 bases each). Germline CDR1 and CDR2: SNHLY and FYNNEI. The CDR3 consists of 14 residues. Trimming removed 4 bases from V and 5 bases from J, with 14 bases in between. CDR3 in amino acids: CASSALLGRETQYF. For the CDR3, the DNA is TGTGCCAGCAGTGCCCTCCTGGGACGGGAGACCCAGTACTTC.

This clonotype was counted many times. The CDR3 DNA is TGCGCCAGCAGCCAAGAAGTATCAGGGCTCTATGGCTACACCTTC. It encodes CASSQEVSGLYGYTF. V and J are TRBV4-3 and TRBJ1-2; possibly TRBD1 for D (5 bases). Germline CDR1 reads LGHNA; CDR2 reads YSLEER. The CDR3 totals 15 residues. Deletions cut 0 bases from V and 4 bases from J, with 12 bases between.

The rearrangement uses TRBV25-1 and TRBJ2-3; 14 bases are a match to TRBD2. V gave up 6 bases and J gave up 5 bases; unmatched junction bases: 7. This CDR3 contains 16 residues. Germline assignment: CDR1 MGHDK and CDR2 SYGVNS. The CDR3 nucleotides are TGTGCCAGCAGCGAGCATGGGACTAGCGGGGGAGATACGCAGTATTTT. This translates into CASSEHGTSGGDTQYF.